A selection of T cell receptor beta chains follows, all from one sample in a study of blood T cell repertoires in COVID-19. Libraries were prepared by immunoSEQ multiplex PCR; TCRdb keeps only in-frame clonotypes and omits some of them. The sample records about 94,000 clones, roughly 80% being singletons. The sample was peripheral blood. The source of these receptors is a human donor in a cohort sampled during active COVID-19. CDR3s include the opening cysteine and the closing phenylalanine or tryptophan. A D gene is named only where the DNA matches it firmly. Part of the rows lack a size; the others show once, few, many or a class for expanded clones.

TRBJ1-1 | TRBV28 | - | TRBD1 | TGTGCCAGCACAGAGGGGGCGAGTCAGGTTGAAGCTTTCTTT | CASTEGASQVEAFF
TRBJ2-7 | TRBV19 | - | TRBD2 | TGTGCCAGTAGTACCGGGACTAGCGCCTCCTACGAGCAGTACTTC | CASSTGTSASYEQYF
TRBJ1-3 | TRBV3-1/TRBV3-2 | - | TRBD1 | TGTGCCAGCAGCGACAGGGGGAACGCTGGAAACACCATATATTTT | CASSDRGNAGNTIYF
TRBJ2-7 | TRBV4-1 | - | TRBD2 | TGCGCCAGCAGCCGAGGACGGGAGGGCTACGAGCAGTACTTC | CASSRGREGYEQYF
TRBJ2-1 | TRBV5-4 | - | - | TGTGCCAGCAGCTGGTCGGACAATGAGCAGTTCTTC | CASSWSDNEQFF
TRBJ2-7 | TRBV7-9 | - | TRBD2 | TGTGCCAGCAGCTCGCCCGGGGGGGAATGGACCTACGAGCAGTACTTC | CASSSPGGEWTYEQYF
TRBJ1-2 | TRBV5-1 | few | - | TGCGCCAGCAGCCATTCTACCCAGGACTATGGCTACACCTTC | CASSHSTQDYGYTF
TRBJ2-7 | TRBV5-1 | - | TRBD2 | TGCGCCAGCAGCTTGGCTAGCGGGGAACACGAGCAGTACTTC | CASSLASGEHEQYF
TRBJ2-7 | TRBV11-2 | - | TRBD2 | TGTGCCAGCAGCTTAGCGTTCGGGGGGACCTACGAGCAGTACTTC | CASSLAFGGTYEQYF
TRBJ1-5 | TRBV7-6 | once | - | TGTGCCAGCAGCCAACAGGGACCCTCATCCAATCAGCCCCAGCATTTT | CASSQQGPSSNQPQHF
TRBJ1-1 | TRBV5-1 | - | TRBD1 | TGCGCCAGCAGCTTGGATGGATCCGCGACCGGGACAGGGGGCCGTGTCACTGAAGCTTTCTTT | CASSLDGSATGTGGRVTEAFF
TRBJ1-2 | TRBV28 | - | TRBD1 | TGTGCCAGCAGGCCGACAGGGACCAACTACGGCTACACCTTC | CASRPTGTNYGYTF
TRBJ1-1 | TRBV6-5 | - | TRBD1 | TGTGCCAGCACCGAAGACAGGGGGGCTGGAATTGAAGCTTTCTTT | CASTEDRGAGIEAFF
TRBJ2-3 | TRBV7-9 | - | TRBD2 | TGTGCCAGCAGCCCGGGACTAGCAGCCAGCACAGATACGCAGTATTTT | CASSPGLAASTDTQYF
TRBJ1-2 | TRBV10-3 | - | TRBD1 | TGTGCCATCAGTGAGCAGGGACAGGGCCGCTATGGCTACACCTTC | CAISEQGQGRYGYTF
TRBJ1-3 | TRBV9 | - | - | TGTGCCAGCAATAGGGTCCTTCGAGGTGGACTAAGGCTCCCTGGAAACACCATATATTTT | CASNRVLRGGLRLPGNTIYF